This TCR beta chain was sequenced for a study of brain T cells in children with intractable seizures. Study-wide results and limits: Pre-surgery blood may have been undersampled, hiding some clones. Patients' HCMV serostatus was unknown; virus specificity rests on CDR3 similarity alone.

Generated by immunoSEQ multiplex PCR, the TCRdb table keeps only in-frame clones and is missing some. The sample carries hundreds of thousands of clones, 93% recorded once. Looked up from germline, CDR1 is LNHDA and CDR2 is SQIVND (reference sequence). Trimming shortened V by 4 bases and J by 7 bases, and 23 bases separated the two germline ends. The CDR3 length is 18 residues. Noted time point: blood from clinic visit 5 months post-surgery; TSC patient then seizure free. Surgery cases with the highest brain T cell transcript signatures were chosen for sequencing. Pre-surgery treatment included at least one anti-epileptic drug. Concerning this clone itself: Its specificity is unknown.

The material sequenced was peripheral blood, taken 4 to 5 months after surgery. This TCR derives from a boy younger than two with tuberous sclerosis and intractable seizures. The chain is built from TRBV19 and TRBJ1-6, with D possibly being TRBD1 (5 bases). CDR3 residues: CASSTSTGSGFWNSPLHF. As DNA, the CDR3 is TGTGCCAGTAGTACCTCTACAGGATCCGGTTTTTGGAATTCACCCCTCCACTTT. The full variable domain, its missing parts supplied by reference TRBV19 and TRBJ1-6, is DGGITQSPKYLFRKEGQNVTLSCEQNLNHDAMYWYRQDPGQGLRLIYYSQIVNDFQKGDIAEGYSVSREKKESFPLTVTSAQKNPTAFYLCASSTSTGSGFWNSPLHFGNGTRLTVT.